These 31 T cell receptor beta chains share one sample of origin, sequenced in a study of PD-1 blockade in classical Hodgkin lymphoma. TCRdb's table, derived via immunoSEQ multiplex PCR, lists solely in-frame clones and lacks some. The sample carries roughly 70,000 clones, roughly two thirds recorded once. Each and every patient relapsed after autologous stem cell transplantation, and patients got differing brentuximab vedotin exposure. The specimen was peripheral blood mononuclear cells (PBMCs), collected before the second cycle of nivolumab. The origin of the receptors is a human donor with classical Hodgkin lymphoma.

The J gene is TRBJ1-3, the V gene TRBV7-2; 7 positions match TRBD1. Trimming cost V 6 bases and J 0 bases; bases outside gene matches: 8. Germline assignment: CDR1 SGHTA and CDR2 FQGNSA. The CDR3 has 16 residues. DNA of the CDR3: TGTGCCAGCAGAACCACAGGGGTCAGCTCTGGAAACACCATATATTTT. As protein: CASRTTGVSSGNTIYF.

The chain employs TRBV7-3 and TRBJ2-3; TRBD1 or TRBD2 may be the D gene (5 bases each). The CDR3 loop spans 12 amino acids. Germline assignment: CDR1 SGHTA and CDR2 FQGTGA. Trimming took off 3 bases at V and 4 bases at J, with 5 bases between the two ends. CDR3 nucleotide sequence: TGTGCCAGCAGCTTGGGGGCAGATACGCAGTATTTT. This gives the protein CASSLGADTQYF. The full variable domain, rest sourced from reference TRBV7-3 and TRBJ2-3, is GAGVSQTPSNKVTEKGKYVELRCDPISGHTALYWYRQSLGQGPEFLIYFQGTGAADDSGLPNDRFFAVRPEGSVSTLKIQRTERGDSAVYLCASSLGADTQYFGPGTRLTVL.

V usage is TRBV7-2 and J usage is TRBJ1-5, with D uncertain. V lost 7 bases to trimming and J lost 0 bases, with 7 bases between them. The germline gives CDR1 SGHTA, CDR2 FQGNSA. The CDR3 consists of 13 residues. The CDR3 here is CASTFDSNQPQHF. CDR3 DNA: TGTGCCAGCACCTTCGATAGCAATCAGCCCCAGCATTTT.

The chain joins TRBV6-5 to TRBJ1-1; 9 bases match TRBD1. The germline CDR1 and CDR2 sequences are MNHEY and SVGAGI. The V and J ends lost 5 bases and 4 bases, in that order; junction bases with no gene match: 8. The CDR3 spans 15 residues. CDR3 DNA sequence: TGTGCCAGCAGTCCCTACAGGGGGCAGGGCACTGAAGCTTTCTTT. Its translation: CASSPYRGQGTEAFF.

The chain links TRBV19 to TRBJ2-7; 7 bases fit TRBD1. Trimming at V came to 5 bases and at J to 4 bases, leaving 11 bases not matched to a gene. CDR1 and CDR2 from the germline V gene are LNHDA and SQIVND (reference sequence). The CDR3 extends over 15 amino acids. CDR3 sequence reads: CASSATDRIRYEQYF. The DNA for the CDR3 is TGTGCCAGTAGTGCGACGGACAGGATAAGGTACGAGCAGTACTTC.

CDR3 in DNA: TGTGCCAGCAGCTTAACGGAGGGATACAATGAGCAGTTCTTC. Encoded protein: CASSLTEGYNEQFF. The J gene is TRBJ2-1, the V gene TRBV7-3; a possible D gene is TRBD2 (6 bases). With 0 bases removed from V and 4 bases from J, the gap between germline ends came to 7 bases. Germline values: CDR1 SGHTA, CDR2 FQGTGA. The CDR3 is 14 amino acids.

Concerning this clone: The junction differs from germline at one of its ends, possibly a read error. J is TRBJ2-5 and V is TRBV7-7; TRBD1 is a possible D gene (5 bases). The CDR3 spans 13 residues. Germline V lookup: CDR1 SSHAT, CDR2 FNYEAQ (reference sequence). For the CDR3, the DNA is TGTGCTAGCAGCTTTACACAGGACGCGACCCAGTACTTC. It encodes CASSFTQDATQYF.

This chain uses TRBV12-5 with TRBJ1-2; D is ambiguous. Germline V gene data show CDR1 as LGHNT and CDR2 as FRNRAP. V shed 5 bases and J shed 5 bases, with 18 bases lying between them. The CDR3 runs to 15 residues. The CDR3 DNA reads as TGTGCTAGTGGTCCCTGGGATTACGGAGGGTATGGCTACACCTTC. It is translated as CASGPWDYGGYGYTF.

The rearrangement joins TRBV7-2 to TRBJ2-2; no clear D gene. Germline lookup yields CDR1 SGHTA and CDR2 FQGNSA. The CDR3 runs 14 residues. V lost 0 bases and J 4 bases, leaving 6 bases between the germline ends. The CDR3 region has the DNA TGTGCCAGCAGCTTAGCGGTGGGCACCGGGGAGCTGTTTTTT. Translated, it gives CASSLAVGTGELFF.

This chain uses TRBV5-1 with TRBJ2-7, with TRBD1 as a possible D gene (8 bases). V was shortened by 9 bases and J by 3 bases, with 13 bases between the two germline ends. This CDR3 comprises 12 residues. In germline, CDR1 is SGHRS, CDR2 YFSETQ. DNA for the CDR3: TGCGCCACAACAGGGGGGGACTACGAGCAGTACTTC. Its protein is CATTGGDYEQYF. Combining the CDR3 with reference TRBV5-1 and TRBJ2-7 gives the whole variable domain KAGVTQTPRYLIKTRGQQVTLSCSPISGHRSVSWYQQTPGQGLQFLFEYFSETQRNKGNFPGRFSGRQFSNSRSEMNVSTLELGDSALYLCATTGGDYEQYFGPGTRLTVT.

The rearrangement uses TRBV10-1 and TRBJ2-6; 12 bases align to TRBD1. CDR1 WNHNN and CDR2 SYGVQD come from the germline V gene (reference sequence). This CDR3 contains 17 residues. V lost 8 bases and J lost 1; bases outside the gene matches: 6. The CDR3, as DNA: TGCGCCAGCGTTCCGGGACAGGGGGCTTCTGGGGCCAACGTCCTGACTTTC. Translated, it gives CASVPGQGASGANVLTF.

A few counts support this clone. The rearrangement joins TRBV2 to TRBJ1-1, with a weak D call TRBD1 (5 bases). The V end was cut by 4 bases, the J end by 4 bases, with 16 bases between. Germline CDR1 SNHLY, CDR2 FYNNEI. CDR3 size: 15 residues. CDR3 DNA: TGTGCCAGCAGTGGGGGCCTTCCGTTGGGCACTGAAGCTTTCTTT. This codes for CASSGGLPLGTEAFF.

The V call is TRBV11-3, the J call TRBJ1-1; D possibly corresponds to TRBD1 (5 bases). Germline CDR1 SGHNT, CDR2 YENEEA. V was pared by 0 bases and J by 7 bases, with 12 bases between. CDR3 length: 14 amino acids. The CDR3 sequence: CASSLESQGLEAFF. CDR3 DNA: TGTGCCAGCAGCTTAGAAAGCCAGGGACTTGAAGCTTTCTTT. The variable domain in full, with the rest retrieved from reference TRBV11-3 and TRBJ1-1, is EAGVVQSPRYKIIEKKQPVAFWCNPISGHNTLYWYLQNLGQGPELLIRYENEEAVDDSQLPKDRFSAERLKGVDSTLKIQPAELGDSAVYLCASSLESQGLEAFFGQGTRLTVV.

The chain has TRBV12-2 and TRBJ1-3. TRBV12-2 is noted as a pseudogene. The CDR3 contains 14 residues. The CDR3 loop reads CASRLSRTGNTIYF. In DNA form, the CDR3 reads TGTGCAAGTCGCTTATCCCGGACTGGAAACACCATATATTTT.

This chain connects TRBV5-1 to TRBJ2-5, with TRBD2 matching over 13 bases. Germline values: CDR1 SGHRS, CDR2 YFSETQ. Trimming removed 0 bases from V and 7 bases from J; junction bases left unmatched: 6. This CDR3 is built from 16 residues. The CDR3 reads CASSLGTSGGAWTQYF. The CDR3, as DNA: TGCGCCAGCAGCTTGGGTACTAGCGGGGGGGCTTGGACCCAGTACTTC. The full variable domain, with the rest looked up from reference TRBV5-1 and TRBJ2-5, is KAGVTQTPRYLIKTRGQQVTLSCSPISGHRSVSWYQQTPGQGLQFLFEYFSETQRNKGNFPGRFSGRQFSNSRSEMNVSTLELGDSALYLCASSLGTSGGAWTQYFGPGTRLLVL.

The J gene is TRBJ2-2, the V gene TRBV19; D might be TRBD1 or TRBD2, each matching 5 bases. Trimming stripped 8 bases from V and 5 bases from J, with 12 bases between. The length of the CDR3 is 13 residues. Germline V CDR1 and CDR2: LNHDA, SQIVND (reference sequence). The DNA of the CDR3 is TGTGCCAGTGTGCGGTGGGGGACCGGGGAGCTGTTTTTT. This gives the protein CASVRWGTGELFF.

A few counts support this clone. The chain employs TRBV6-1 and TRBJ2-3, with D possibly TRBD2 on 5 matching bases. Trimming removed 4 bases from V and 1 base from J, with 15 bases in between. The CDR3 is 16 amino acids. The germline V gene encodes CDR1 MNHNS and CDR2 SASEGT. The CDR3 is CASSVLGTGGTDTQYF. CDR3 in DNA: TGTGCCAGCAGTGTACTAGGCACCGGGGGCACAGATACGCAGTATTTT.

The V call is TRBV28, the J call TRBJ2-7, with a possible D match to TRBD1 (6 bases). This CDR3 spans 15 amino acids. V was cut by 3 bases and J by 0 bases, with 12 bases left in between. Germline V CDR1 and CDR2: MDHEN, SYDVKM. The CDR3 bases are TGTGCCAGCAGTTTGGCCGGGACACCCTCCTACGAGCAGTACTTC. Residues: CASSLAGTPSYEQYF.

The chain carries TRBV7-8 and TRBJ1-1; D not resolved. V was shortened by 0 bases and J by 3 bases, with 5 bases between the two germline ends. Germline CDR1 and CDR2: SGHVS and FQNEAQ. The CDR3 contains 13 residues. The DNA of the CDR3 is TGTGCCAGCAGCTTAGCCCGGTACACTGAAGCTTTCTTT. This encodes CASSLARYTEAFF.

The sample holds many counts of this clone. V and J are TRBV2 and TRBJ1-2, with a tentative D call TRBD1 (6 bases). The CDR3 runs 15 residues. V was shortened by 6 bases and J by 0 bases, with 14 bases between the two germline ends. Germline CDR1 and CDR2: SNHLY and FYNNEI. CDR3 residues: CASRKNREANYGYTF. As DNA, the CDR3 is TGTGCCAGCAGGAAGAACAGGGAAGCTAACTATGGCTACACCTTC.

J is TRBJ2-7 and V is TRBV11-3; no reliable D call. CDR1 and CDR2 (germline): SGHNT, YENEEA. The ends were cut back, 1 base at V and 0 bases at J, with 7 bases in the middle. This CDR3 contains 14 residues. The CDR3 nucleotides read TGTGCCAGCAGCTTAGTGGGATACTCCTACGAGCAGTACTTC. Amino acids: CASSLVGYSYEQYF.

This clone has at least ten counts. The V call is TRBV6-6, the J call TRBJ1-4, with D unresolved. This CDR3 contains 15 residues. The V end lost 2 bases, the J end lost 0 bases, and 7 bases lay between the germline ends. The V gene's germline CDR1 is MNHNY and CDR2 SVGAGI (reference sequence). For the CDR3, the DNA is TGTGCCAGCAGTTACGACTATGCAACTAATGAAAAACTGTTTTTT. Residues: CASSYDYATNEKLFF.

This clone was picked up a small number of times. CDR3 sequence: CASSHPSGAPGELFF. CDR3 coding DNA: TGCGCCAGCAGCCATCCTTCGGGGGCTCCTGGGGAGCTGTTTTTT. This chain connects TRBV4-1 to TRBJ2-2; possibly TRBD1 or TRBD2 for D (6 bases each). V was pared by 3 bases and J by 8 bases, with 16 bases between. Per germline, CDR1 MGHRA and CDR2 YSYEKL. CDR3 length: 15 amino acids.

The CDR3 protein is CSVEDLAGEPQHF. The CDR3 DNA reads as TGCAGCGTTGAAGATCTTGCAGGGGAACCCCAGCATTTT. This chain uses TRBV29-1 with TRBJ1-5, with a weak D call TRBD1 (6 bases). With 0 bases removed from V and 10 bases from J, the gap between germline ends came to 13 bases. The length of the CDR3 is 13 residues. Germline V gene data show CDR1 as SQVTM and CDR2 as ANQGSEA. The complete variable domain, with remaining parts taken from reference TRBV29-1 and TRBJ1-5, reads SAVISQKPSRDICQRGTSLTIQCQVDSQVTMMFWYRQQPGQSLTLIATANQGSEATYESGFVIDKFPISRPNLTFSTLTVSNMSPEDSSIYLCSVEDLAGEPQHFGDGTRLSIL.

V usage is TRBV6-1 and J usage is TRBJ2-1, with D unresolved. V dropped 3 bases and J dropped 4 bases, with 19 bases sitting between them. The CDR3 consists of 17 residues. Per germline, CDR1 MNHNS and CDR2 SASEGT. The CDR3 protein is CASSDLTGPSTYNEQFF. DNA for the CDR3: TGTGCCAGCAGTGATTTAACCGGACCTTCTACGTACAATGAGCAGTTCTTC.

This clone was seen more than once but under ten times. The V and J genes are TRBV10-2 and TRBJ2-1; D is possibly TRBD2 (5 bases). Trimming took 1 base from V and 3 from J, leaving 7 bases between them. CDR1 WSHSY and CDR2 SAAADI come from the germline V gene. The CDR3 loop spans 14 amino acids. CDR3 DNA: TGCGCCAGCAGTGAGTTAACTAGCTACAATGAGCAGTTCTTC. This sequence encodes CASSELTSYNEQFF.

The V call is TRBV5-4, the J call TRBJ1-2, with 9 nucleotides matching TRBD1. Germline V gene sequence: CDR1 SGHNT, CDR2 YYREEE (reference sequence). The V segment lost 0 bases and the J segment 8 bases; nucleotides outside the gene matches: 5. The CDR3 has 14 amino acids. CDR3 DNA: TGTGCCAGCAGCTTGGGGACAGGGGTCGAAGGCTACACCTTC. Protein product: CASSLGTGVEGYTF.

V is TRBV5-5 and J is TRBJ1-4; D gene unclear. This CDR3 has 15 amino acids. The germline V gene encodes CDR1 SGHKS and CDR2 YYEKEE (reference sequence). Deletions cut 0 bases from V and 10 bases from J, with 16 bases between. CDR3 bases: TGTGCCAGCAGCTTGGTCCTTGGTCAGCGGGGAAAACTGTTTTTT. Translation gives CASSLVLGQRGKLFF.

Note on this clone: This specimen includes other DNA sequences encoding the same CDR3. This chain links TRBV9 with TRBJ2-4, with a possible D match to TRBD1 (6 bases). Germline-derived CDR1 and CDR2 are SGDLS and YYNGEE. V was pared by 0 bases and J by 3 bases, with 13 bases between. There are 16 residues in the CDR3. CDR3: CASSVDQGLGKNIQYF. In DNA, the CDR3 is TGTGCCAGCAGCGTAGATCAGGGGCTGGGCAAAAACATTCAGTACTTC. Full variable domain (missing parts from reference TRBV9 and TRBJ2-4): DSGVTQTPKHLITATGQRVTLRCSPRSGDLSVYWYQQSLDQGLQFLIQYYNGEERAKGNILERFSAQQFPDLHSELNLSSLELGDSALYFCASSVDQGLGKNIQYFGAGTRLSVL.

CDR3 nucleotides: TGCGCCAGCAGCCTTAGGACAGGGTCTGGAAACACCATATATTTT. Translation: CASSLRTGSGNTIYF. The chain recombines TRBV5-1 with TRBJ1-3; 8 nucleotides agree with TRBD1. The V gene end was trimmed by 4 bases and the J gene end by 1 base; junction bases not matched to a gene: 4. The CDR3 consists of 15 residues. Germline CDR1 and CDR2: SGHRS and YFSETQ.

This clone was picked up a small number of times. The chain couples TRBV7-9 to TRBJ1-6; D is perhaps TRBD1 (5 bases). CDR3 length: 14 residues. Germline V lookup: CDR1 SEHNR, CDR2 FQNEAQ (reference sequence). The ends were cut back, 8 bases at V and 13 bases at J, with 21 bases in the middle. The CDR3 sequence: CASAIGDALGPLHF. As DNA, the CDR3 is TGTGCCAGCGCTATAGGGGATGCCCTAGGGCCCCTCCACTTT.